These 29 T cell receptor beta chains came from one sample sequenced in a study of blood T cells in healthy people across ages. The authors ran a second PCR of roughly 6 to 12 cycles using a sample-barcoded 5' primer and a J-beta primer mix. TCRdb reprocessed the 5' RACE reads via MiXCR and lists one record per CDR3 protein. Of around 280,000 distinct CDR3 sequences in the sample, less than 30% were seen once. The sample consisted of blood. These receptors were obtained from a woman in her 70s in good health.

This clonotype turned up a few times. The rearrangement joins TRBV4-1 to TRBJ2-7; D is possibly TRBD2 (6 bases). CDR1 is MGHRA and CDR2 is YSYEKL in the germline V gene. The CDR3 consists of 15 residues. The V gene lost 5 bases and the J gene lost 0 bases, with 14 bases spanning the gap. DNA of the CDR3: TGCGCCAGCAGCTCGGGCGAGCGGGCCTCCTACGAGCAGTACTTC. This codes for CASSSGERASYEQYF.

This clonotype was seen more than once but under ten times. The rearrangement uses TRBV25-1 and TRBJ1-2; D remains unclear. The V gene's germline CDR1 is MGHDK and CDR2 SYGVNS. Trimming removed 3 bases at V and 8 bases at J, with 10 bases between. This CDR3 contains 12 residues. This CDR3 is CASSDPGRGYTF. In DNA, the CDR3 is TGTGCCAGCAGTGACCCCGGGAGGGGCTACACCTTC.

The J gene is TRBJ2-1, the V gene TRBV29-1, with D maybe TRBD2 (5 bases). Trimming removed 2 bases from V and 6 bases from J, with 11 bases in between. The CDR3 sequence is 13 residues long. The germline V gene encodes CDR1 SQVTM and CDR2 ANQGSEA. For the CDR3, the DNA is TGCAGCGTTGAACAGTTGCGGGCCAATGAGCAGTTCTTC. Its protein product is CSVEQLRANEQFF.

This clonotype showed up many times. J is TRBJ2-5 and V is TRBV29-1; the D gene is possibly TRBD2 (6 bases). The CDR3 runs to 13 residues. Germline assignment: CDR1 SQVTM and CDR2 ANQGSEA. V was trimmed by 6 bases and J by 2 bases, leaving 13 bases between them. Written as DNA, the CDR3 is TGCAGCGTAGTGGACTACTCTCAAGAGACCCAGTACTTC. Its protein product is CSVVDYSQETQYF.

This clonotype was detected a few times. The rearrangement joins TRBV7-2 to TRBJ1-1; 11 bases match TRBD1. V lost 0 bases and J lost 5; bases outside the gene matches: 5. CDR1 and CDR2 from the germline V gene are SGHTA and FQGNSA. This CDR3 comprises 16 residues. CDR3 region: CASSLAGWDRGTEAFF. CDR3 DNA sequence: TGTGCCAGCAGCTTAGCCGGGTGGGACAGGGGGACTGAAGCTTTCTTT.

About this clonotype: Its ends do not fully match the called genes, so a read error is possible. CDR3 nucleotide sequence: TGCAGTGCTAGTCTCCGGGACAAGTTCTTC. It encodes CSASLRDKFF. The chain recombines TRBV20-1 with TRBJ2-5; a weak D match, TRBD1 (6 bases). CDR1 is DFQATT, CDR2 SNEGSKA, per germline (reference sequence). This CDR3 has 10 residues.

The chain carries TRBV28 and TRBJ2-3; TRBD1 is a possible D gene (5 bases). The germline CDR1 and CDR2 sequences are MDHEN and SYDVKM. Trimming stripped 5 bases from V and 0 bases from J, with 12 bases between. CDR3 size: 15 residues. The CDR3 sequence: CASSNQGVSTDTQYF. The CDR3 bases are TGTGCCAGCAGTAACCAAGGGGTTAGCACAGATACGCAGTATTTT.

The chain combines TRBV13 with TRBJ2-1; D is unresolved. V was trimmed by 5 bases and J by 1 base, leaving 18 bases between them. Germline lookup yields CDR1 PRHDT and CDR2 FYEKMQ (reference sequence). The CDR3 totals 17 residues. As DNA, the CDR3 is TGTGCCAGCAGCAACAAAGGTTGGCGTTTGTCCTACAATGAGCAGTTCTTC. This gives the protein CASSNKGWRLSYNEQFF.

The table lists this clonotype with many counts. The chain has TRBV7-2 and TRBJ2-5, with a possible D match to TRBD2 (7 bases). Judging by the DNA end, TRBJ2-1 fits better; the J call may be wrong. CDR1 and CDR2 (germline): SGHTA, FQGNSA. There are 15 residues in the CDR3. The CDR3 region has the DNA TGTGCCAGCATCAAAGGGGGGGGGCCCTACAATGAGCAGTTCTTC. It translates to CASIKGGGPYNEQFF.

This chain joins TRBV6-1 and TRBJ2-1; D gene unclear. Trimming removed 9 bases at V and 2 bases at J, with 5 bases between. The CDR3 has 11 residues. CDR1 and CDR2 from the germline V gene are MNHNS and SASEGT. This CDR3 reads CASPTYNEQFF. DNA for the CDR3: TGTGCCAGTCCAACCTACAATGAGCAGTTCTTC.

The chain uses TRBV29-1 and TRBJ2-5; possibly TRBD1 or TRBD2 for D (5 bases each). Germline V gene sequence: CDR1 SQVTM, CDR2 ANQGSEA. V was clipped by 7 bases and J by 3 bases, with 12 bases between them. The CDR3 sequence is 12 residues long. The CDR3 DNA sequence: TGCAGCGCCTTCGGGGCGGAAGAGACCCAGTACTTC. Residues: CSAFGAEETQYF.

CDR3 sequence: CASSQDMSAPFF. CDR3 coding DNA: TGTGCCAGCAGCCAAGATATGAGCGCCCCCTTCTTC. The chain has TRBV3-1 and TRBJ2-1; D uncertain. CDR1 LGHDT and CDR2 YNNKEL come from the germline V gene (reference sequence). Trimming took 0 bases from V and 16 from J, leaving 13 bases between them. The CDR3 is made up of 12 amino acids.

J is TRBJ2-2 and V is TRBV5-1; no reliable D call. The CDR3 consists of 12 residues. With 2 bases removed from V and 7 bases from J, the gap between germline ends came to 6 bases. In germline, CDR1 is SGHRS, CDR2 YFSETQ. CDR3 coding DNA: TGCGCCAGCAGCTTACGTGGCGGGGAGCTGTTTTTT. It translates to CASSLRGGELFF. Supplemented by reference TRBV5-1 and TRBJ2-2, the full variable domain reads KAGVTQTPRYLIKTRGQQVTLSCSPISGHRSVSWYQQTPGQGLQFLFEYFSETQRNKGNFPGRFSGRQFSNSRSEMNVSTLELGDSALYLCASSLRGGELFFGEGSRLTVL.

This clonotype showed up many times. This chain links TRBV28 with TRBJ2-1; TRBD1 matches at 9 bases. This CDR3 comprises 15 residues. Germline loops: CDR1 MDHEN, CDR2 SYDVKM. V was pared by 5 bases and J by 6 bases, with 8 bases of the junction left unmatched. The CDR3 DNA is TGTGCCAGCAGTAAAGCCGGGACAGGGTTCAATGAGCAGTTCTTC. It specifies CASSKAGTGFNEQFF.

This chain links TRBV11-2 with TRBJ2-5, with TRBD2 as a possible D gene (7 bases). Germline assignment: CDR1 SGHAT and CDR2 FQNNGV. V lost 0 bases and J lost 8, with 16 bases in between. This CDR3 comprises 15 residues. This chain's CDR3 is CASSLEGGPKVTQYF. The CDR3 DNA reads as TGTGCCAGCAGCTTAGAGGGGGGGCCCAAAGTTACCCAGTACTTC.

This clonotype was counted a few times. This chain connects TRBV28 to TRBJ1-5; D may be TRBD1 (6 bases). Germline-derived CDR1 and CDR2 are MDHEN and SYDVKM. The CDR3 contains 14 residues. The germline V and J ends were trimmed by 4 bases and 5 bases, with 12 bases remaining between them. The CDR3 region is CASSSGGRDQPQHF. CDR3 nucleotides: TGTGCCAGCAGTTCGGGGGGGCGAGATCAGCCCCAGCATTTT.

This clonotype was recorded many times. This chain connects TRBV4-1 to TRBJ1-1, with a possible D match to TRBD1 (6 bases). Germline-derived CDR1 and CDR2 are MGHRA and YSYEKL. The V end was cut by 4 bases, the J end by 2 bases, with 11 bases between. CDR3 size: 14 residues. CDR3 DNA sequence: TGCGCCAGCAGCCCTACCAGGGGTAACACTGAAGCTTTCTTT. As protein: CASSPTRGNTEAFF.

The chain has TRBV7-9 and TRBJ1-2; 7 bases align to TRBD1. This CDR3 spans 11 amino acids. Germline values: CDR1 SEHNR, CDR2 FQNEAQ (reference sequence). The CDR3 DNA is TGTGCTGTGGAGGGGGCGCTTGGCTACACCTTC. Protein sequence: CAVEGALGYTF.

The V and J genes are TRBV7-9 and TRBJ2-7, with 12 bases matching TRBD1. CDR3 length equals 15 residues. Germline V gene sequence: CDR1 SEHNR, CDR2 FQNEAQ (reference sequence). V gave up 5 bases and J gave up 5 bases; unmatched junction bases: 7. CDR3 residues: CASSPGQGASDEQYF. CDR3 in DNA: TGTGCCAGCAGCCCGGGACAGGGGGCTAGTGACGAGCAGTACTTC.

Remarks on this clonotype: Compared with germline, one end of the junction differs, possibly owing to a read error. J is TRBJ1-2 and V is TRBV9, with TRBD1 matching 8 bases. Germline V gene data show CDR1 as SGDLS and CDR2 as YYNGEE. This CDR3 has 16 amino acids. The CDR3, as DNA: TGTGTCAGCAGCTCAGGGGGCCTCATAGCTAACTATGGCTACACCTTC. Its translation is CVSSSGGLIANYGYTF.

V gene TRBV4-2 combines with J gene TRBJ1-1; a weak D match, TRBD1 (6 bases). V lost 3 bases, J lost 2 bases, and 19 bases lay in between. Germline values: CDR1 LGHNA, CDR2 YNFKEQ. The CDR3 runs 17 residues. The CDR3 spells CASSQVYSGTPNTEAFF. The CDR3, as DNA: TGTGCCAGCAGCCAGGTTTATTCCGGGACACCAAACACTGAAGCTTTCTTT.

Only a few counts were recorded for this clonotype. The rearrangement links TRBV7-3 to TRBJ2-1, with 7 bases fitting TRBD2. The CDR3 is 17 residues long. J gave up 4 bases and V 5 bases, and 14 bases lay outside the gene matches. The germline V gene has CDR1 SGHTA and CDR2 FQGTGA. CDR3 loop: CASSPSGRASGYNEQFF. The CDR3 coding sequence is TGTGCCAGCAGCCCCTCCGGACGGGCTAGCGGTTACAATGAGCAGTTCTTC.

This clonotype appeared a single time. The V and J genes are TRBV7-2 and TRBJ2-5, with 10 bases matching TRBD2. The J call may be faulty, since TRBJ2-1 better matches the DNA end. Germline CDR1 reads SGHTA; CDR2 reads FQGNSA. This CDR3 is built from 16 residues. CDR3 in DNA: TGTGCCAGCAGCTTAGTTAGCGGGGGGCCACGCTATGAGCAGTTCTTC. Protein sequence: CASSLVSGGPRYEQFF.

This chain connects TRBV9 to TRBJ2-5, with 11 nucleotides matching TRBD2. Gene TRBJ2-7 matches the end of the DNA better, so the J call may be wrong. This CDR3 has 15 residues. Germline V gene data show CDR1 as SGDLS and CDR2 as YYNGEE. The CDR3 nucleotides read TGTGCCAGCAGCCTCATAGCGGGAGGGCCGGTCGAGCAGTACTTC. Translated, it gives CASSLIAGGPVEQYF.

This sequence joins TRBV20-1 and TRBJ2-2; 8 bases agree with TRBD1. CDR1 and CDR2 (germline): DFQATT, SNEGSKA (reference sequence). The V and J ends lost 2 bases and 6 bases, in that order; junction bases with no gene match: 8. The CDR3 consists of 15 residues. The CDR3 DNA is TGCAGTGCTAGAACTACGACAGGGGACGCCGGGGAGCTGTTTTTT. Its translation is CSARTTTGDAGELFF.

The V gene is TRBV6-1, the J gene TRBJ1-1; D is perhaps TRBD1 (5 bases). Looked up from germline, CDR1 is MNHNS and CDR2 is SASEGT. Trimming pared 6 bases from V and 5 bases from J, leaving 19 bases between. The CDR3 totals 15 residues. CDR3 amino acids: CASSGTGTSGTEAFF. CDR3 sequence (DNA): TGTGCCAGCAGCGGGACCGGGACCTCGGGAACTGAAGCTTTCTTT.

The chain couples TRBV5-1 to TRBJ2-1, with 12 bases matching TRBD2. The closer fit of TRBJ2-7 to the DNA end suggests the J call may be wrong. The CDR3 contains 14 residues. Germline CDR1 and CDR2: SGHRS and YFSETQ. For the CDR3, the DNA is TGCGCCAGCGCTATGACTAGCGGGAGCAACGAGCAGTACTTC. Amino acid sequence: CASAMTSGSNEQYF.

This rearrangement joins TRBV27 to TRBJ1-5, with TRBD1 as a possible D gene (6 bases). Trimming stripped 0 bases from V and 10 bases from J, with 13 bases between. Per the germline V gene, CDR1 is MNHEY and CDR2 is SMNVEV (reference sequence). The CDR3 runs 14 residues. The CDR3 loop reads CASSLSHRVIPQHF. CDR3 coding DNA: TGTGCCAGCAGTTTATCTCACAGGGTTATACCCCAGCATTTT.

V is TRBV12-3 or TRBV12-4 and J is TRBJ1-4, with D possibly being TRBD1 or TRBD2 (6 bases each). The J call may be faulty, since TRBJ2-2 better matches the DNA end. The CDR3 runs 14 residues. The CDR3 region is CASITGRWTGELFF. The CDR3 DNA reads as TGTGCCAGCATCACAGGGAGGTGGACCGGGGAGCTGTTTTTT.